Given below is one T cell receptor (beta chain) in context. As yet, its antigen is unknown. Sequencing was performed with immunoSEQ multiplex PCR; in TCRdb, only in-frame clones are kept and a portion is missing. The sample has 200,000 or so clones, roughly 93% seen once. The sample originates from a study of T cell responses to AZD1222 COVID-19 vaccine. At the level of the study: Pooling of second doses given at about 4 or about 12 weeks was done. Overall study results and limits: Seropositivity was recorded at baseline in only a handful of AZD1222 recipients. Regions left unmutated in variants are reportedly the target of nearly half of spike-specific TCRs.

Trimming took 6 bases from V and 4 from J; bases not matched to a gene: 8. The germline CDR1 and CDR2 sequences are SQVTM and ANQGSEA. This CDR3 has 13 amino acids. The specimen was peripheral blood, collected on day 0 of AZD1222 vaccination. This receptor was obtained from an adult in good health. The chain couples TRBV29-1 to TRBJ2-7; 8 bases map to TRBD1. The CDR3 loop reads CSVILRGQYEQYF. The CDR3 DNA reads TGCAGCGTAATACTCAGGGGGCAGTACGAGCAGTACTTC.